The 14 T cell receptor beta chains below were found in one sample sequenced in a study of long-term antiretroviral therapy in people with HIV. immunoSEQ v3.0 was run at survey level. The protocol was immunoSEQ multiplex PCR, while the TCRdb copy is restricted to in-frame clones and leaves out a portion. The sample includes about 27,000 clones, more than 80% of them seen just once. The sequences come from unsorted PBMCs, collected 3 years after starting antiretroviral therapy. Receptors were obtained from a man aged 35-49 years with HIV.

This clone has only a few counts. The CDR3 is CASSLGGATTDTQYF. The CDR3 DNA is TGTGCCAGCAGCTTGGGGGGCGCGACCACAGATACGCAGTATTTT. This sequence joins TRBV7-2 and TRBJ2-3; possibly TRBD1 or TRBD2 for D (6 bases each). Trimming took 3 bases from V and 2 from J, leaving 12 bases between them. CDR1 and CDR2 (germline): SGHTA, FQGNSA. The CDR3 has 15 amino acids.

The chain couples TRBV20-1 to TRBJ2-2; TRBD2 might be the D (5 bases). Trimming pared 0 bases from V and 13 bases from J, leaving 9 bases between. There are 11 residues in the CDR3. Germline lookup yields CDR1 DFQATT and CDR2 SNEGSKA (reference sequence). Written as DNA, the CDR3 is TGCAGTGCTAGAGATGGGGAGAGGCTGTTTTTT. Amino acid sequence: CSARDGERLFF.

J is TRBJ2-3 and V is TRBV28; D is possibly TRBD1 (5 bases). Trimming left V 2 bases short and J 1 base short, with 7 bases between. Germline V CDR1 and CDR2: MDHEN, SYDVKM. The CDR3 has 14 amino acids. The CDR3: CASSLRGGTDTQYF. The DNA of the CDR3 is TGTGCCAGCAGTTTAAGGGGCGGCACAGATACGCAGTATTTT.

The count of this clone is one. The rearrangement links TRBV6-1 to TRBJ1-2; TRBD1 might be the D (6 bases). The CDR3 runs to 15 residues. The V gene's germline CDR1 is MNHNS and CDR2 SASEGT. Deletions cut 0 bases from V and 5 bases from J, with 13 bases between. The CDR3 region has the DNA TGTGCCAGCAGTGAAGCGCTTCAACAGGGTTATGGCTACACCTTC. It is translated as CASSEALQQGYGYTF.

The chain links TRBV9 to TRBJ1-2; D remains ambiguous. This CDR3 has 15 amino acids. Germline CDR1 reads SGDLS; CDR2 reads YYNGEE. The V and J ends lost 0 bases and 8 bases respectively, with 17 bases between them. DNA of the CDR3: TGTGCCAGCAGCGTAGGAATACCCAGTCAGCACGGCTACACCTTC. It translates to CASSVGIPSQHGYTF. Based on the CDR3 plus reference TRBV9 and TRBJ1-2, the full variable domain is DSGVTQTPKHLITATGQRVTLRCSPRSGDLSVYWYQQSLDQGLQFLIQYYNGEERAKGNILERFSAQQFPDLHSELNLSSLELGDSALYFCASSVGIPSQHGYTFGSGTRLTVV.

This chain links TRBV6-6 with TRBJ2-1, with 14 bases that match TRBD2. Germline V gene sequence: CDR1 MNHNY, CDR2 SVGAGI (reference sequence). Unmatched junction bases numbered 3, after V lost 5 bases and J lost 6 bases. This CDR3 is 15 amino acids long. CDR3 DNA sequence: TGTGCCAGCAGTGGGACTAGCGGGAGAAGCAATGAGCAGTTCTTC. It is translated as CASSGTSGRSNEQFF.

This clone was detected only a few times. The chain uses TRBV7-8 and TRBJ1-5, with a weak D call TRBD1 (5 bases). Germline V gene data show CDR1 as SGHVS and CDR2 as FQNEAQ. The CDR3 spans 16 residues. V was shortened by 5 bases and J by 5 bases, with 19 bases between the two germline ends. For the CDR3, the DNA is TGTGCCAGCAGCACAGCAGTCCAGGGTGGAGATCAGCCCCAGCATTTT. It specifies CASSTAVQGGDQPQHF.

V gene TRBV5-5 combines with J gene TRBJ1-5; D is undetermined. The V gene lost 0 bases and the J gene lost 1 base, with 5 bases spanning the gap. Germline assignment: CDR1 SGHKS and CDR2 YYEKEE (reference sequence). The CDR3 length is 14 residues. This CDR3 is CASSLDVSNQPQHF. The CDR3 DNA follows: TGTGCCAGCAGCTTGGACGTCAGCAATCAGCCCCAGCATTTT.

This chain joins TRBV6-4 and TRBJ2-3; D is unresolved. The V end was cut by 1 base, the J end by 9 bases, with 14 bases between. Germline values: CDR1 MRHNA, CDR2 SNTAGT. The CDR3 sequence is 14 residues long. The CDR3 nucleotides are TGTGCCAGCAGTGACTTCCCTGCTTTGGGAACGCAGTATTTT. This sequence encodes CASSDFPALGTQYF.

This chain links TRBV4-1 with TRBJ2-5; 7 nucleotides align to TRBD2. After removal of 0 bases from V and 4 bases from J, the junction contained 8 bases not matched to a gene. CDR1 and CDR2 from the germline V gene are MGHRA and YSYEKL. This CDR3 has 16 amino acids. DNA for the CDR3: TGCGCCAGCAGCCAAGATTGGGGGGGATCGGCAGAGACCCAGTACTTC. Translation gives CASSQDWGGSAETQYF.

The chain joins TRBV4-3 to TRBJ1-2; tentatively, D is TRBD1 (5 bases). The CDR3 is 15 amino acids. The germline V gene has CDR1 LGHNA and CDR2 YSLEER. V lost 0 bases and J 3 bases, leaving 11 bases between the germline ends. Here the CDR3 DNA reads TGCGCCAGCAGCCAAGAGAGAGCAGGGTACTATGGCTACACCTTC. Translated: CASSQERAGYYGYTF.

In its sample, this clone was seen once. The chain uses TRBV27 and TRBJ1-1, with 7 bases aligning to TRBD1. Trimming cost V 4 bases and J 4 bases; bases outside gene matches: 12. The CDR3 runs 16 residues. CDR1 and CDR2 (germline): MNHEY, SMNVEV (reference sequence). The CDR3 DNA is TGTGCCAGCAGTTCCGACGTATCAGGGGGAGGCACTGAAGCTTTCTTT. Its translation: CASSSDVSGGGTEAFF.

This clone was observed once. The chain links TRBV6-5 to TRBJ1-1; TRBD1 matches at 7 bases. The germline CDR1 and CDR2 sequences are MNHEY and SVGAGI. With 3 bases clipped from V and 4 bases from J, the junction kept 8 bases outside the gene matches. The CDR3 has 15 amino acids. The CDR3, as DNA: TGTGCCAGCAGTTATAAGGGGGCAGGGGTCACTGAAGCTTTCTTT. The encoded protein is CASSYKGAGVTEAFF.

The chain joins TRBV7-2 to TRBJ2-2, with D hard to call. V was shortened by 5 bases and J by 7 bases, with 11 bases between the two germline ends. Germline V gene sequence: CDR1 SGHTA, CDR2 FQGNSA. The CDR3 runs to 13 residues. DNA of the CDR3: TGTGCCAGCAGCCCGACGCCGGACGGGGAGCTGTTTTTT. Protein: CASSPTPDGELFF.